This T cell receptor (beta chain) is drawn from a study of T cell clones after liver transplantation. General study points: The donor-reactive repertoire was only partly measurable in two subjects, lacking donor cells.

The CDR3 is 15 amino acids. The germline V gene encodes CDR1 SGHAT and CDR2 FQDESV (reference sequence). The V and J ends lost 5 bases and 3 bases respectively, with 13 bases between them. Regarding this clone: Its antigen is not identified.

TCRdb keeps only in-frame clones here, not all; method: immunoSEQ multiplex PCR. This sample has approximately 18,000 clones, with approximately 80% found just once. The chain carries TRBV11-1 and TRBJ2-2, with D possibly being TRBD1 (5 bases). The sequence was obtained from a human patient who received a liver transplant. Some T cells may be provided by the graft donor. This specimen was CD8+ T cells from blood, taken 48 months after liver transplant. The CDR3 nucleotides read TGTGCCAGCAGCGAATCGGACACTTACACCGGGGAGCTGTTTTTT. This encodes CASSESDTYTGELFF.